This entry lists 15 T cell receptor beta chains sequenced from one sample in a study of blood T cell repertoires in COVID-19. Method: immunoSEQ multiplex PCR; TCRdb's copy keeps in-frame clones and lacks some. Found here are around 260,000 clones, roughly nine tenths of them singletons; the top ten hold roughly 0.92%. Sequenced material: peripheral blood. The receptors originated from a woman between 40 and 55 years old who had recovered from COVID-19.

V and J are TRBV10-3 and TRBJ2-7; 11 positions match TRBD2. The CDR3 sequence is 17 residues long. V shed 2 bases and J 3 bases; nucleotides not matched to a gene: 9. Per the germline V gene, CDR1 is ENHRY and CDR2 is SYGVKD. The CDR3 spells CAISEHSTLAGGYEQYF. The DNA for the CDR3 is TGTGCCATCAGTGAGCATTCTACTCTAGCGGGGGGCTACGAGCAGTACTTC.

The chain carries TRBV20-1 and TRBJ2-7, with 7 bases identical to TRBD2. Germline CDR1 reads DFQATT; CDR2 reads SNEGSKA (reference sequence). Germline trimming cut 3 bases from V and 3 bases from J; bases unmatched to any gene: 11. The length of the CDR3 is 15 residues. In nucleotides, the CDR3 is TGCAGTGCTAGTATTTGGGCGGGAGCTGGCTACGAGCAGTACTTC. It translates to CSASIWAGAGYEQYF.

The V gene is TRBV28, the J gene TRBJ2-7, with D unresolved. Trimming removed 6 bases from V and 5 bases from J, with 8 bases in between. This CDR3 spans 11 amino acids. CDR1 and CDR2 from the germline V gene are MDHEN and SYDVKM. This chain's CDR3 is CASSSRDEQYF. Written as DNA, the CDR3 is TGTGCCAGCAGCTCTCGGGACGAGCAGTACTTC.

V gene TRBV6-6 combines with J gene TRBJ1-5, with D unresolved. Germline V lookup: CDR1 MNHNY, CDR2 SVGAGI (reference sequence). The CDR3 length is 14 residues. Deletions cut 0 bases from V and 2 bases from J, with 5 bases between. The CDR3 is CASSYSEGNQPQHF. The CDR3 region has the DNA TGTGCCAGCAGTTACTCGGAGGGCAATCAGCCCCAGCATTTT.

The chain links TRBV19 to TRBJ1-6; 8 bases line up with TRBD1. V trimming: 3 bases; J trimming: 0 bases; junction bases outside the gene matches: 13. This CDR3 is built from 20 residues. Per the germline V gene, CDR1 is LNHDA and CDR2 is SQIVND (reference sequence). CDR3 sequence (DNA): TGTGCCAGTAGTATCTTCCCTTCGACAGGGGCGAGCTCCTATAATTCACCCCTCCACTTT. This sequence encodes CASSIFPSTGASSYNSPLHF.

The chain employs TRBV14 and TRBJ2-1; 10 bases match TRBD2. The germline V gene encodes CDR1 SGHDN and CDR2 FVKESK. V was pared by 2 bases and J by 7 bases, with 5 bases of the junction left unmatched. This CDR3 has 15 residues. The CDR3 sequence is CASSQQAGGYNEQFF. The DNA of the CDR3 is TGTGCCAGCAGCCAACAAGCGGGAGGGTATAATGAGCAGTTCTTC. Drawing the rest from reference TRBV14 and TRBJ2-1, the complete variable domain is EAGVTQFPSHSVIEKGQTVTLRCDPISGHDNLYWYRRVMGKEIKFLLHFVKESKQDESGMPNNRFLAERTGGTYSTLKVQPAELEDSGVYFCASSQQAGGYNEQFFGPGTRLTVL.

The chain recombines TRBV7-2 with TRBJ2-7; 7 bases are shared with TRBD2. The CDR3 length is 15 residues. J was trimmed by 0 bases and V by 6 bases; bases with no gene match: 8. Germline assignment: CDR1 SGHTA and CDR2 FQGNSA. The chain's CDR3 is CASSPTSESSYEQYF. The CDR3 DNA sequence: TGTGCCAGCAGTCCCACTAGCGAGAGCTCCTACGAGCAGTACTTC.

The V gene is TRBV6-2 or TRBV6-3, the J gene TRBJ2-6, with TRBD1 matching over 10 bases. The CDR3 is 17 residues long. The V segment lost 6 bases and the J segment 1 base; nucleotides outside the gene matches: 6. CDR1 is MNHEY and CDR2 is SVGEGT in the germline V gene. Here the CDR3 DNA reads TGTGCCAGCAGCCCCGGGACAGGGGCATCTGGGGCCAACGTCCTGACTTTC. Translated: CASSPGTGASGANVLTF.

The chain uses TRBV18 and TRBJ2-7; 8 nucleotides match TRBD1. With V trimmed by 5 bases and J by 3 bases, 0 bases remained unmatched. The CDR3 runs 12 residues. Germline values: CDR1 KGHSH, CDR2 LQKENI. CDR3 region: CASSGTGYEQYF. CDR3 nucleotides: TGTGCCAGCTCAGGGACAGGCTACGAGCAGTACTTC.

The chain has TRBV27 and TRBJ1-3, with 7 bases fitting TRBD1. Germline V gives CDR1 MNHEY, CDR2 SMNVEV (reference sequence). The V segment lost 2 bases and the J segment 7 bases; nucleotides outside the gene matches: 5. CDR3 length: 14 amino acids. CDR3 nucleotide sequence: TGTGCCAGCAGTTTAACAGGGGATCATAACACCATATATTTT. This encodes CASSLTGDHNTIYF.

The chain links TRBV6-1 to TRBJ2-4; 8 bases fit TRBD1. This CDR3 has 20 amino acids. CDR1 is MNHNS and CDR2 is SASEGT in the germline V gene. The ends lost 4 bases at V and 0 bases at J; junction bases unmatched: 17. CDR3 DNA: TGTGCCAGCAGTGTAGTAGGACAGGGCCCCCGTAGCGTAGCCAAAAACATTCAGTACTTC. Translating gives CASSVVGQGPRSVAKNIQYF.

The rearrangement joins TRBV27 to TRBJ1-2; D gene ambiguous. Germline loops: CDR1 MNHEY, CDR2 SMNVEV (reference sequence). This CDR3 is built from 13 residues. V lost 4 bases to trimming and J lost 8 bases, with 14 bases between them. CDR3 sequence reads: CASSYRRGEGYTF. The DNA for the CDR3 is TGTGCCAGCAGTTATAGACGGGGTGAGGGCTACACCTTC.

The CDR3 region has the DNA TGTGCCAGCAGCTTGGAGGGACTCCGCCGAAAAAATGAAAAACTGTTTTTT. Its protein is CASSLEGLRRKNEKLFF. The rearrangement joins TRBV5-5 to TRBJ1-4, with D tentatively TRBD1 (5 bases). The CDR3 is made up of 17 amino acids. Trimming took 0 bases from V and 5 from J, leaving 17 bases between them. CDR1 SGHKS and CDR2 YYEKEE come from the germline V gene (reference sequence).

V gene TRBV3-1 (or the pseudogene TRBV3-2) combines with J gene TRBJ1-1; D gene ambiguous. The V and J ends lost 1 base and 4 bases respectively, with 7 bases between them. CDR3 length: 13 amino acids. Per germline, CDR1 LGHDT and CDR2 YNNKEL (reference sequence). The CDR3 DNA is TGTGCCAGCAGCCAAGTACGAGGCACTGAAGCTTTCTTT. It yields the protein CASSQVRGTEAFF.

The chain joins TRBV24-1 to TRBJ2-7; 7 bases map to TRBD2. Trimming cost V 5 bases and J 6 bases; bases outside gene matches: 9. Germline V gives CDR1 KGHDR, CDR2 SFDVKD. The CDR3 is 14 amino acids. CDR3 nucleotide sequence: TGTGCCACCAGTGGGTGGGAGGGCCAAGGCGAGCAGTACTTC. Encoded protein: CATSGWEGQGEQYF.